These 22 T cell receptor beta chains were sequenced from one sample in a study of blood T cell repertoires in COVID-19. The protocol was immunoSEQ multiplex PCR, while the TCRdb copy is restricted to in-frame clones and leaves out a portion. There are approximately 270,000 clones in the sample; 80% to 85% occur only once, and 15% to 18% lies in the top ten. Input material: peripheral blood. These receptors were taken from a person aged 70 to 85 with COVID-19, enrolled during active disease.

The chain has TRBV7-9 and TRBJ2-1; 7 bases agree with TRBD2. Trimming removed 5 bases from V and 4 bases from J; junction bases left unmatched: 11. CDR3 size: 16 residues. Germline V gene sequence: CDR1 SEHNR, CDR2 FQNEAQ (reference sequence). CDR3 nucleotide sequence: TGTGCCAGCAGCCAATTCAGCGGGGAAAATTACAATGAGCAGTTCTTC. Its translation: CASSQFSGENYNEQFF.

V is TRBV7-2 and J is TRBJ2-5; maybe TRBD1 (6 bases). In germline, CDR1 is SGHTA, CDR2 FQGNSA. The CDR3 contains 15 residues. V lost 4 bases to trimming and J lost 2 bases, with 14 bases between them. The CDR3 loop is CASSSGTPVQETQYF. CDR3 bases: TGTGCCAGCAGCTCCGGGACACCAGTTCAAGAGACCCAGTACTTC.

The chain couples TRBV28 to TRBJ2-7; a weak D match, TRBD2 (6 bases). V was shortened by 4 bases and J by 7 bases, with 14 bases between the two germline ends. The germline V gene encodes CDR1 MDHEN and CDR2 SYDVKM. This CDR3 has 13 residues. CDR3 in DNA: TGTGCCAGCAGTTCAGGGTGGGACTCAGAGCAGTACTTC. This sequence encodes CASSSGWDSEQYF. The whole variable domain, filled in from reference TRBV28 and TRBJ2-7, reads DVKVTQSSRYLVKRTGEKVFLECVQDMDHENMFWYRQDPGLGLRLIYFSYDVKMKEKGDIPEGYSVSREKKERFSLILESASTNQTSMYLCASSSGWDSEQYFGPGTRLTVT.

The J gene is TRBJ2-3, the V gene TRBV6-5; 7 positions agree with TRBD1. The CDR3 covers 15 residues. V trimming: 6 bases; J trimming: 0 bases; junction bases outside the gene matches: 6. Germline values: CDR1 MNHEY, CDR2 SVGAGI. The CDR3 loop is CASRRDRTSTDTQYF. The CDR3 DNA is TGTGCCAGCAGACGGGACAGAACTAGCACAGATACGCAGTATTTT.

The table lists this clone with a count of one. The rearrangement uses TRBV19 and TRBJ1-3, with D perhaps matching TRBD1 (5 bases). The CDR3 has 17 residues. Germline CDR1 reads LNHDA; CDR2 reads SQIVND (reference sequence). V lost 3 bases and J 1 base, leaving 16 bases between the germline ends. CDR3 bases: TGTGCCAGTAGTATGGGCAGTTACAGGACATCTGGAAACACCATATATTTT. Translated: CASSMGSYRTSGNTIYF.

The V and J genes are TRBV11-3 and TRBJ2-1; 7 bases match TRBD1. The V gene's germline CDR1 is SGHNT and CDR2 YENEEA. V was pared by 5 bases and J by 7 bases, with 8 bases of the junction left unmatched. CDR3 length: 14 amino acids. CDR3 in DNA: TGTGCCAGCAGCGCCCGGGACAGCAGTAATGAGCAGTTCTTC. It specifies CASSARDSSNEQFF.

CDR3 residues: CASSPTGPGNTIYF. The CDR3 coding sequence is TGTGCCAGCAGTCCAACAGGGCCTGGAAACACCATATATTTT. This rearrangement joins TRBV28 to TRBJ1-3; D might be TRBD1 (6 bases). Germline CDR1 is MDHEN and CDR2 is SYDVKM. Trimming took 5 bases from V and 2 from J, leaving 10 bases between them. CDR3 length: 14 amino acids.

V and J are TRBV27 and TRBJ1-4; 7 bases map to TRBD1. Germline V lookup: CDR1 MNHEY, CDR2 SMNVEV (reference sequence). Trimming at V came to 2 bases and at J to 6 bases, leaving 6 bases not matched to a gene. The CDR3 loop spans 15 amino acids. The CDR3 nucleotides are TGTGCCAGCAGTTTAACGGGACAGCCGTATGAAAAACTGTTTTTT. As protein: CASSLTGQPYEKLFF.

The chain carries TRBV10-3 and TRBJ2-7, with 8 bases matching TRBD2. The V segment lost 8 bases and the J segment 3 bases; nucleotides outside the gene matches: 6. The CDR3 extends over 13 amino acids. Germline lookup yields CDR1 ENHRY and CDR2 SYGVKD. CDR3 amino acids: CAIRAGELYEQYF. DNA for the CDR3: TGTGCCATCCGAGCGGGAGAGCTCTACGAGCAGTACTTC.

V and J are TRBV14 and TRBJ2-1; D is unclear. The V gene's germline CDR1 is SGHDN and CDR2 FVKESK. V lost 0 bases and J 10 bases, leaving 19 bases between the germline ends. This CDR3 is built from 16 residues. The CDR3 loop reads CASSQDGSSRFKEQFF. The CDR3 nucleotides are TGTGCCAGCAGCCAAGACGGCTCCTCTAGGTTCAAGGAGCAGTTCTTC.

The V call is TRBV7-8, the J call TRBJ2-3, with 15 bases matching TRBD2. The CDR3 sequence is 18 residues long. The V segment lost 3 bases and the J segment 3 bases; nucleotides outside the gene matches: 7. Per germline, CDR1 SGHVS and CDR2 FQNEAQ. CDR3 sequence (DNA): TGTGCCAGCAGCTTCGGGACTAGCGGGAGGCCGGGGACAGATACGCAGTATTTT. It yields the protein CASSFGTSGRPGTDTQYF.

In DNA form, the CDR3 reads TGTGCCAGCAGCTTAGGACGGACTACTGAAGCTTTCTTT. Translating gives CASSLGRTTEAFF. This chain joins TRBV7-9 and TRBJ1-1; D gene unclear. V was trimmed by 1 base and J by 5 bases, leaving 8 bases between them. This CDR3 is 13 amino acids long. From germline, CDR1 is SEHNR and CDR2 FQNEAQ (reference sequence). The entire variable domain, with the rest obtained from reference TRBV7-9 and TRBJ1-1, is as follows: DTGVSQNPRHKITKRGQNVTFRCDPISEHNRLYWYRQTLGQGPEFLTYFQNEAQLEKSRLLSDRFSAERPKGSFSTLEIQRTEQGDSAMYLCASSLGRTTEAFFGQGTRLTVV.

The CDR3 spells CASSPGTATNTGELFF. CDR3 DNA sequence: TGCGCCAGCAGCCCCGGGACAGCGACGAACACCGGGGAGCTGTTTTTT. The V call is TRBV5-1, the J call TRBJ2-2; the match to TRBD1 covers 7 bases. The germline V gene has CDR1 SGHRS and CDR2 YFSETQ. The CDR3 runs to 16 residues. After removal of 4 bases from V and 0 bases from J, the junction contained 6 bases not matched to a gene.

The chain is built from TRBV11-3 and TRBJ2-3, with 9 positions matching TRBD2. Germline loops: CDR1 SGHNT, CDR2 YENEEA. This CDR3 spans 18 amino acids. After removal of 5 bases from V and 0 bases from J, the junction contained 12 bases not matched to a gene. The CDR3 region is CASSAGVAGASSTDTQYF. The CDR3 bases are TGTGCCAGCAGCGCAGGGGTAGCGGGGGCCTCTAGCACAGATACGCAGTATTTT.

This clone was observed a handful of times. The chain carries TRBV27 and TRBJ1-2; D is perhaps TRBD1 (5 bases). The germline V and J ends were trimmed by 0 bases and 2 bases, with 16 bases remaining between them. CDR1 is MNHEY and CDR2 is SMNVEV in the germline V gene (reference sequence). The CDR3 covers 17 residues. In nucleotides, the CDR3 is TGTGCCAGCAGTTTATCAACCCTGGGGGGGGTCAACTATGGCTACACCTTC. Translated, it gives CASSLSTLGGVNYGYTF.

The chain combines TRBV5-1 with TRBJ2-1; possible D gene TRBD2, 6 bases. The CDR3 is made up of 18 amino acids. The germline V gene encodes CDR1 SGHRS and CDR2 YFSETQ. V was clipped by 0 bases and J by 0 bases, with 16 bases between them. This CDR3 is CASSLDIVGGHSYNEQFF. CDR3 in DNA: TGCGCCAGCAGCTTGGATATAGTGGGGGGTCACTCCTACAATGAGCAGTTCTTC.

The CDR3 DNA follows: TGTGCCAGTAGTCTCTCCGGGACAACTAACTACGAGCAGTACTTC. It specifies CASSLSGTTNYEQYF. J is TRBJ2-7 and V is TRBV19, with TRBD1 as a possible D gene (6 bases). Germline V lookup: CDR1 LNHDA, CDR2 SQIVND (reference sequence). The V and J ends lost 5 bases and 3 bases respectively, with 17 bases between them. The CDR3 covers 15 residues.

This clone was observed a few times. This rearrangement joins TRBV5-1 to TRBJ2-2; D gene ambiguous. Germline CDR1 and CDR2: SGHRS and YFSETQ. This CDR3 region has 13 residues. V was clipped by 5 bases and J by 4 bases, with 9 bases between them. The CDR3 bases are TGCGCCAGCAGTCAAACAGTCACCGGGGAGCTGTTTTTT. This codes for CASSQTVTGELFF.

The chain combines TRBV6-6 with TRBJ1-4; D is uncertain. V was pared by 8 bases and J by 8 bases, with 18 bases between. Germline V gene sequence: CDR1 MNHNY, CDR2 SVGAGI (reference sequence). This CDR3 comprises 14 residues. The DNA for the CDR3 is TGTGCCAGCCGTGCCTCGGGAGATCGGGAAAAACTGTTTTTT. This encodes CASRASGDREKLFF.

The J gene is TRBJ2-2, the V gene TRBV6-6; 8 nucleotides agree with TRBD1. The CDR3 runs to 14 residues. V dropped 7 bases and J dropped 2; count of bases not matched to a gene: 3. CDR1 and CDR2 (germline): MNHNY, SVGAGI (reference sequence). CDR3 amino acids: CASKTGGNTGELFF. The DNA of the CDR3 is TGTGCCAGCAAAACAGGGGGAAACACCGGGGAGCTGTTTTTT.

The chain combines TRBV7-2 with TRBJ1-3; unclear D gene. This CDR3 contains 15 residues. Trimming cost V 5 bases and J 2 bases, with 13 bases left between them. CDR1 and CDR2 from the germline V gene are SGHTA and FQGNSA. The CDR3 DNA follows: TGTGCCAGCAGCGACCTCGGGGATACTGGAAACACCATATATTTT. Its translation is CASSDLGDTGNTIYF.

V usage is TRBV29-1 and J usage is TRBJ1-2; 9 bases agree with TRBD1. Germline assignment: CDR1 SQVTM and CDR2 ANQGSEA. This CDR3 has 14 residues. V lost 3 bases and J lost 7; bases outside the gene matches: 9. The CDR3 bases are TGCAGCGTTGACAAGGGACAGGGAGTAGGTGGCTACACCTTC. This gives the protein CSVDKGQGVGGYTF.